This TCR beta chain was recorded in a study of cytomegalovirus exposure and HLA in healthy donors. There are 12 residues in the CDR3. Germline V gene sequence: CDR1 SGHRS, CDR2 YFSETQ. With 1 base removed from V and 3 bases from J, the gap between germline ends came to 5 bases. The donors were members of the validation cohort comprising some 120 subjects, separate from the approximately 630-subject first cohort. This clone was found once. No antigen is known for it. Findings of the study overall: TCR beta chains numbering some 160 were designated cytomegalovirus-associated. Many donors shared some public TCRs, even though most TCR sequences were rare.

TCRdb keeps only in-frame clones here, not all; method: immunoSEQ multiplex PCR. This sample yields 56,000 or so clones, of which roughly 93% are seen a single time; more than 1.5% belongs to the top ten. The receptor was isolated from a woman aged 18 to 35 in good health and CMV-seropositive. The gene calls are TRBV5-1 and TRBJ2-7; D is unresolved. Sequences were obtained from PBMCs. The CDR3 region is CASSLTVYEQYF. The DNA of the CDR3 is TGCGCCAGCAGCTTGACAGTCTACGAGCAGTACTTC.